These 16 T cell receptor beta chains originate from one sample sequenced in a study of T-cell memory formation after mild COVID-19. TCRdb independently ran MiXCR on the 5' RACE reads; one entry per CDR3 protein. The sample contains about 240,000 distinct CDR3 sequences, roughly a tenth of which appear only once. The sequenced material came from PBMCs or a T cell subset sorted from them (not recorded which). These receptors were taken from a man younger than 30 who had mild COVID-19 (a few samples of this study predate the infection). Cell type and time point are not known.

This clonotype has just a few counts. The rearrangement joins TRBV12-3 or TRBV12-4 to TRBJ1-2, with D perhaps matching TRBD1 (5 bases). V shed 3 bases and J shed 4 bases, with 15 bases lying between them. The CDR3 extends over 15 amino acids. DNA of the CDR3: TGTGCCAGCAGTTTGGAGGGACGGGGGATCTATGGCTACACCTTC. Its translation is CASSLEGRGIYGYTF.

The rearrangement joins TRBV18 to TRBJ1-2; 7 bases map to TRBD1. V shed 5 bases and J 11 bases; nucleotides not matched to a gene: 8. This CDR3 has 12 amino acids. Germline V gives CDR1 KGHSH, CDR2 LQKENI. DNA for the CDR3: TGTGCCAGCTCATCAGCCCAGGGGGGATACACCTTC. As protein: CASSSAQGGYTF.

This clonotype appeared many times. The chain carries TRBV5-1 and TRBJ1-6; D gene ambiguous. Germline CDR1 SGHRS, CDR2 YFSETQ. The CDR3 is 12 amino acids. V lost 0 bases to trimming and J lost 11 bases, with 6 bases between them. Here the CDR3 reads CASSLDRPPLHF. The CDR3 DNA reads as TGCGCCAGCAGCTTGGATCGTCCACCCCTCCACTTT.

The CDR3 loop is CASRPMVPQMNTEAFF. The CDR3 region has the DNA TGTGCCAGCAGGCCAATGGTTCCACAGATGAACACTGAAGCTTTCTTT. The chain uses TRBV4-2 and TRBJ1-1; D ambiguous. Germline CDR1 reads LGHNA; CDR2 reads YNFKEQ. The CDR3 is 16 residues long. The V end was cut by 6 bases, the J end by 0 bases, with 17 bases between.

The table lists this clonotype with a few counts. The chain recombines TRBV11-2 with TRBJ2-1, with no clear D. Between the trimmed V and J ends, which lost 0 bases and 10 bases, there was a span of 7 bases. This CDR3 contains 12 residues. Germline loops: CDR1 SGHAT, CDR2 FQNNGV. CDR3 DNA: TGTGCCAGCAGCTTAGATGTCAGAGAGCAGTTCTTC. This sequence encodes CASSLDVREQFF.

This clonotype has a handful of counts. The chain is built from TRBV19 and TRBJ1-4, with a weak D call TRBD1 (5 bases). Germline CDR1 is LNHDA and CDR2 is SQIVND (reference sequence). There are 14 residues in the CDR3. The V end was cut by 6 bases, the J end by 8 bases, with 16 bases between. The CDR3 region is CASRERGGFEKLFF. CDR3 nucleotides: TGTGCCAGTAGGGAGCGGGGGGGTTTCGAAAAACTGTTTTTT.

The V call is TRBV2, the J call TRBJ2-1, with TRBD2 matching 11 bases. The ends lost 4 bases at V and 7 bases at J; junction bases unmatched: 3. The V gene's germline CDR1 is SNHLY and CDR2 FYNNEI. The CDR3 has 14 amino acids. As DNA, the CDR3 is TGTGCCAGCAGTGTAGCGGGGGGGCAAAATGAGCAGTTCTTC. Translating it yields CASSVAGGQNEQFF.

This clonotype was picked up a small number of times. The chain carries TRBV28 and TRBJ1-2; D uncertain. CDR1 is MDHEN and CDR2 is SYDVKM in the germline V gene. CDR3 length: 11 residues. Trimming left V 5 bases short and J 10 bases short, with 11 bases between. CDR3 sequence (DNA): TGTGCCAGCAGTAGTTTGTGGAACTACACCTTC. This gives the protein CASSSLWNYTF.

Only a few counts were recorded for this clonotype. V usage is TRBV20-1 and J usage is TRBJ2-7, with no clear D. V was clipped by 5 bases and J by 6 bases, with 20 bases between them. The CDR3 consists of 14 residues. From germline, CDR1 is DFQATT and CDR2 SNEGSKA (reference sequence). The CDR3 is CSAGQTLVGGEQYF. The CDR3 DNA reads TGCAGTGCTGGCCAAACTCTGGTTGGTGGCGAGCAGTACTTC.

This clonotype was found a few times. The V call is TRBV20-1, the J call TRBJ2-1; perhaps TRBD2 as D (5 bases). The germline V and J ends were trimmed by 3 bases and 8 bases, with 14 bases remaining between them. The CDR3 runs to 13 residues. Germline lookup yields CDR1 DFQATT and CDR2 SNEGSKA (reference sequence). CDR3 sequence: CSARQLGGDEQFF. The CDR3 DNA is TGCAGTGCTAGGCAGCTAGGAGGCGATGAGCAGTTCTTC.

This clonotype was recorded at least ten times. V gene TRBV9 combines with J gene TRBJ2-2; D assignment may be TRBD1 or TRBD2 (6 bases each). Trimming took off 6 bases at V and 0 bases at J, with 15 bases between the two ends. This CDR3 is 16 amino acids long. Germline loops: CDR1 SGDLS, CDR2 YYNGEE. CDR3 coding DNA: TGTGCCAGCACCCGGGGGCCAACCGCGAACACCGGGGAGCTGTTTTTT. This codes for CASTRGPTANTGELFF.

This chain uses TRBV12-3 or TRBV12-4 with TRBJ1-2; the D is unclear. This CDR3 comprises 14 residues. Trimming removed 2 bases at V and 5 bases at J, with 12 bases between. The CDR3 DNA reads TGTGCCAGCAGTTTATGGGGATCGGAATATGGCTACACCTTC. This gives the protein CASSLWGSEYGYTF.

This clonotype was counted at least ten times. The chain joins TRBV24-1 to TRBJ2-3, with D unclear. Germline V CDR1 and CDR2: KGHDR, SFDVKD. V lost 1 base and J lost 4, with 8 bases in between. The CDR3 covers 14 residues. CDR3 loop: CATSDFPGADTQYF. CDR3 nucleotides: TGTGCCACCAGTGATTTCCCTGGGGCAGATACGCAGTATTTT.

The rearrangement uses TRBV5-1 and TRBJ2-7; the match to TRBD2 covers 13 bases. Unmatched junction bases numbered 9, after V lost 3 bases and J lost 6 bases. This CDR3 contains 16 residues. The germline V gene has CDR1 SGHRS and CDR2 YFSETQ. CDR3 DNA: TGCGCCAGCAGCTCTGGACTAGCGGGGGAAGCAGCCGAGCAGTACTTC. Protein sequence: CASSSGLAGEAAEQYF. Looking up the rest from reference TRBV5-1 and TRBJ2-7 gives the full variable domain: KAGVTQTPRYLIKTRGQQVTLSCSPISGHRSVSWYQQTPGQGLQFLFEYFSETQRNKGNFPGRFSGRQFSNSRSEMNVSTLELGDSALYLCASSSGLAGEAAEQYFGPGTRLTVT.

This clonotype was seen a few times. The rearrangement joins TRBV15 to TRBJ2-6; no clear D gene. This CDR3 comprises 18 residues. Germline V gene data show CDR1 as LNHNV and CDR2 as YYDKDF (reference sequence). V lost 1 base and J 1 base, leaving 14 bases between the germline ends. CDR3 amino acids: CATSRVPGEESGANVLTF. CDR3 DNA sequence: TGTGCCACCAGCAGAGTACCGGGCGAGGAATCTGGGGCCAACGTCCTGACTTTC.

This clonotype was observed a handful of times. This sequence joins TRBV9 and TRBJ1-1; 7 positions agree with TRBD1. Germline V gene sequence: CDR1 SGDLS, CDR2 YYNGEE. The CDR3 sequence is 12 residues long. The V gene end was trimmed by 4 bases and the J gene end by 7 bases; junction bases not matched to a gene: 4. The CDR3 spells CASSPGTVEAFF. CDR3 DNA sequence: TGTGCCAGCAGCCCCGGGACAGTTGAAGCTTTCTTT.